This T cell receptor beta chain was sequenced for a study of blood T cells in healthy people across ages. Across the whole study: With template switching, about one barcoded beta molecule was captured per two T cells. General study results and limits: Unsorted PBMCs prevented conclusive naive versus antigen-experienced comparison. Considered underestimates were the diversity estimates obtained from one million T cells.

It was approximately 10 milliliters of peripheral blood that were drawn from each donor. The CDR3 has 14 residues. CDR1 is MNHEY, CDR2 SMNVEV, per germline (reference sequence). The V end was cut by 5 bases, the J end by 0 bases, with 10 bases between. This clonotype was seen many times. Antigen: not known. The authors ran a second PCR of 7 to 11 cycles using a sample-barcoded 5' primer and a J-beta primer mix. TCRdb recomputed calls from the 5' RACE reads with MiXCR, one row per CDR3 protein. Of some 1.5 million distinct CDR3 sequences in the sample, about 45% were seen once. The TCR was taken from a woman aged 18-29 years in good health. The chain recombines TRBV27 with TRBJ1-2; D not certain. Specimen: blood. CDR3 sequence reads: CASSPPGANYGYTF. The DNA for the CDR3 is TGTGCCAGCAGTCCGCCGGGAGCTAACTATGGCTACACCTTC.